These 25 T cell receptor beta chains were sequenced from one sample in a study of cytomegalovirus exposure and HLA in healthy donors. The data were produced by immunoSEQ multiplex PCR, yet TCRdb's version contains in-frame clones alone and is incomplete. The sample consists of hundreds of thousands of clones, approximately 90% of them appearing once. The source material was PBMCs. These receptor sequences come from a woman in her late teens or twenties in good health and CMV-seronegative.

The DNA for the CDR3 is TGTGCCAGCAGCTTGATAGCGGGAGGGGCCTCCGTAGGAGAGCAGTACTTC. Encoded protein: CASSLIAGGASVGEQYF. The V call is TRBV7-2, the J call TRBJ2-7, with 11 bases that match TRBD2. V was clipped by 3 bases and J by 7 bases; unmatched bases: 14. The germline V gene encodes CDR1 SGHTA and CDR2 FQGNSA. This CDR3 is 17 amino acids long.

This sequence joins TRBV7-2 and TRBJ2-7; a weak D match, TRBD1 (6 bases). The ends were cut back, 5 bases at V and 3 bases at J, with 11 bases in the middle. CDR3 length: 13 residues. The germline V gene encodes CDR1 SGHTA and CDR2 FQGNSA. The CDR3 reads CASSHGQFYEQYF. As DNA, the CDR3 is TGTGCCAGCAGCCACGGACAGTTCTACGAGCAGTACTTC.

This clone was observed a few times. Here the CDR3 DNA reads TGTGCCAGCTACCTAAACCCGGGAACTAACTATGGCTACACCTTC. Amino acid sequence: CASYLNPGTNYGYTF. The V call is TRBV5-6, the J call TRBJ1-2, with D uncertain. Trimming shortened V by 7 bases and J by 0 bases, and 16 bases separated the two germline ends. Germline CDR1 SGHDT, CDR2 YYEEEE. This CDR3 has 15 amino acids.

This clone has just one count. V is TRBV15 and J is TRBJ1-3; no clear D gene. CDR3 length: 15 amino acids. Between the trimmed V and J ends, which lost 0 bases and 0 bases, there was a span of 6 bases. The germline CDR1 and CDR2 sequences are LNHNV and YYDKDF (reference sequence). The CDR3 nucleotides read TGTGCCACCAGCAGAGATAGGAGCTCTGGAAACACCATATATTTT. This sequence encodes CATSRDRSSGNTIYF.

This sequence joins TRBV4-2 and TRBJ2-1; 9 nucleotides align to TRBD2. The CDR3 has 15 amino acids. V shed 0 bases, J shed 7 bases, and the junction held 4 bases outside the gene matches. The germline V gene has CDR1 LGHNA and CDR2 YNFKEQ. The chain's CDR3 is CASSQDISGRNEQFF. The CDR3 DNA is TGTGCCAGCAGCCAAGATATAAGCGGGAGGAATGAGCAGTTCTTC.

This chain uses TRBV7-6 with TRBJ2-2, with 8 bases lining up with TRBD2. The junction had 8 bases not matched to a gene; V was cut back by 1 base and J by 4 bases. Germline V CDR1 and CDR2: SGHVS, FNYEAQ. This CDR3 spans 17 amino acids. The CDR3 loop reads CASSLESSGGATGELFF. DNA for the CDR3: TGTGCCAGCAGCTTAGAATCCAGCGGGGGAGCCACCGGGGAGCTGTTTTTT.

This sequence joins TRBV7-6 and TRBJ2-3; TRBD2 agrees at 7 bases. The CDR3 is made up of 14 amino acids. Germline V CDR1 and CDR2: SGHVS, FNYEAQ. V lost 5 bases, J lost 5 bases, and 7 bases stayed unmatched. CDR3 DNA: TGTGCCAGCAGCCCTAGGGAGGGGCAAGATACGCAGTATTTT. Protein product: CASSPREGQDTQYF.

The chain employs TRBV18 and TRBJ2-4; TRBD1 aligns across 7 bases. Trimming took 2 bases from V and 8 from J; bases not matched to a gene: 3. CDR3 size: 13 residues. CDR1 is KGHSH and CDR2 is LQKENI in the germline V gene. CDR3 residues: CASSPYQGDIQYF. The CDR3 DNA is TGTGCCAGCTCACCATACCAGGGGGACATTCAGTACTTC.

The chain recombines TRBV30 with TRBJ2-5, with D perhaps matching TRBD2 (5 bases). The CDR3 sequence is 13 residues long. Germline V CDR1 and CDR2: GTSNPN, SVGIG (reference sequence). Trimming removed 2 bases at V and 3 bases at J, with 10 bases between. For the CDR3, the DNA is TGTGCCTGGAGTCCCGGGATTAAAGAGACCCAGTACTTC. Translation: CAWSPGIKETQYF.

The V gene is TRBV6-5, the J gene TRBJ2-7; 10 positions agree with TRBD1. Looked up from germline, CDR1 is MNHEY and CDR2 is SVGAGI. V lost 6 bases to trimming and J lost 3 bases; unmatched junction nucleotides: 2. This CDR3 is 13 amino acids long. CDR3 loop: CASRDRGDYEQYF. For the CDR3, the DNA is TGTGCCAGCAGGGACAGGGGGGACTACGAGCAGTACTTC.

The chain uses TRBV11-2 and TRBJ1-6; tentative D call: TRBD1 (5 bases). The V and J ends lost 5 bases and 6 bases respectively, with 14 bases between them. There are 15 residues in the CDR3. Per germline, CDR1 SGHAT and CDR2 FQNNGV. The CDR3: CASSRTGTANSPLHF. The CDR3 DNA is TGTGCCAGCAGCCGAACCGGGACTGCTAATTCACCCCTCCACTTT.

The chain recombines TRBV28 with TRBJ1-2; D is perhaps TRBD1 (5 bases). Germline CDR1 MDHEN, CDR2 SYDVKM. V lost 2 bases and J 4 bases, leaving 11 bases between the germline ends. The CDR3 consists of 14 residues. CDR3 sequence (DNA): TGTGCCAGCAGTTTAGGGGCAGGCCTCTATGGCTACACCTTC. It is translated as CASSLGAGLYGYTF.

The CDR3, as DNA: TGTGCCAGCCGAGCGGGGGGGCACACCGGGGAGCTGTTTTTT. Translated, it gives CASRAGGHTGELFF. The chain joins TRBV2 to TRBJ2-2; 10 bases agree with TRBD2. Losses at the gene ends were 8 bases for V and 3 bases for J; bases not matched to a gene: 3. CDR3 size: 14 residues. Germline CDR1 reads SNHLY; CDR2 reads FYNNEI.

V gene TRBV4-1 combines with J gene TRBJ2-3; tentatively, D is TRBD1 (6 bases). V lost 4 bases to trimming and J lost 0 bases, with 11 bases between them. The CDR3 is 15 residues long. Germline CDR1 is MGHRA and CDR2 is YSYEKL. The CDR3 nucleotides are TGCGCCAGCAGCCTGGGGACACCTAGCACAGATACGCAGTATTTT. Translating gives CASSLGTPSTDTQYF.

About this clone itself: Other nucleotide sequences in the sample specify the same CDR3. J is TRBJ1-2 and V is TRBV6-5, with TRBD1 matching 9 bases. The CDR3 has 15 residues. V lost 0 bases, J lost 4 bases, and 3 bases stayed unmatched. Germline lookup yields CDR1 MNHEY and CDR2 SVGAGI. CDR3 protein: CASSYSTGGFYGYTF. In DNA, the CDR3 is TGTGCCAGCAGTTACTCAACAGGGGGCTTCTATGGCTACACCTTC.

This clone was counted between two and nine times. This chain uses TRBV7-2 with TRBJ2-1, with D possibly matching TRBD1 (7 bases). Germline V gene lookup returns CDR1 SGHTA and CDR2 FQGNSA. The CDR3 totals 16 residues. Trimming shortened V by 4 bases and J by 4 bases, and 17 bases separated the two germline ends. CDR3: CASSSHRSGGYNEQFF. The DNA of the CDR3 is TGTGCCAGCAGCTCCCACAGGTCAGGGGGGTACAATGAGCAGTTCTTC.

The chain has TRBV30 and TRBJ2-3; possibly TRBD1 for D (5 bases). Germline loops: CDR1 GTSNPN, CDR2 SVGIG (reference sequence). The CDR3 extends over 14 amino acids. Deletions cut 2 bases from V and 2 bases from J, with 11 bases between. The CDR3 coding sequence is TGTGCCTGGAGTCAAGGGGTTCTCACAGATACGCAGTATTTT. Amino acids: CAWSQGVLTDTQYF.

The chain couples TRBV28 to TRBJ2-7, with D tentatively TRBD2 (7 bases). Germline CDR1 reads MDHEN; CDR2 reads SYDVKM. This CDR3 is built from 16 residues. V gave up 4 bases and J gave up 5 bases, with 21 bases separating them. In DNA, the CDR3 is TGTGCCAGCAGTTCCAAAGGACGGGGGGCACGTAACGAGCAGTACTTC. Translation: CASSSKGRGARNEQYF.

V usage is TRBV7-2 and J usage is TRBJ2-3; a weak D match, TRBD2 (5 bases). The ends were cut back, 7 bases at V and 2 bases at J, with 16 bases in the middle. The V gene's germline CDR1 is SGHTA and CDR2 FQGNSA. The CDR3 consists of 15 residues. CDR3 coding DNA: TGTGCCAGCAAAATACGACCCGGGGTCACAGATACGCAGTATTTT. Protein sequence: CASKIRPGVTDTQYF.

This clone was counted once. The chain is built from TRBV6-6 and TRBJ2-1, with 11 bases that match TRBD1. The V gene end was trimmed by 6 bases and the J gene end by 6 bases; junction bases not matched to a gene: 4. The CDR3 totals 14 residues. Germline CDR1 is MNHNY and CDR2 is SVGAGI (reference sequence). The CDR3 DNA reads TGTGCCAGCAGGGGACAGGGGGAGGTCAATGAGCAGTTCTTC. Encoded protein: CASRGQGEVNEQFF.

The V and J genes are TRBV4-1 and TRBJ1-3; maybe TRBD1 (5 bases). Germline V gene sequence: CDR1 MGHRA, CDR2 YSYEKL. Trimming pared 1 base from V and 0 bases from J, leaving 10 bases between. CDR3 length: 16 residues. The CDR3 DNA follows: TGCGCCAGCAGCCAAGGCAGGGTCAGCTCTGGAAACACCATATATTTT. Its translation is CASSQGRVSSGNTIYF.

The CDR3 is CASRVAGPTGELFF. The CDR3 coding sequence is TGTGCCAGTAGAGTAGCGGGACCCACCGGGGAGCTGTTTTTT. The V and J genes are TRBV7-3 and TRBJ2-2; 8 bases agree with TRBD2. The germline V gene encodes CDR1 SGHTA and CDR2 FQGTGA. This CDR3 comprises 14 residues. V shed 9 bases and J 4 bases; nucleotides not matched to a gene: 7.

The V gene is TRBV29-1, the J gene TRBJ2-6; TRBD1 is a possible D gene (6 bases). This CDR3 has 15 amino acids. The germline CDR1 and CDR2 sequences are SQVTM and ANQGSEA. With 6 bases removed from V and 0 bases from J, the gap between germline ends came to 12 bases. The CDR3: CSVPSDSSGANVLTF. The CDR3 DNA reads TGCAGCGTGCCATCGGACAGCTCTGGGGCCAACGTCCTGACTTTC. The variable domain in full, with the rest retrieved from reference TRBV29-1 and TRBJ2-6, is SAVISQKPSRDICQRGTSLTIQCQVDSQVTMMFWYRQQPGQSLTLIATANQGSEATYESGFVIDKFPISRPNLTFSTLTVSNMSPEDSSIYLCSVPSDSSGANVLTFGAGSRLTVL.

The V and J genes are TRBV28 and TRBJ1-1, with D possibly TRBD1 on 5 matching bases. CDR1 is MDHEN and CDR2 is SYDVKM in the germline V gene. Trimming cost V 1 base and J 1 base, with 13 bases left between them. This CDR3 is built from 16 residues. DNA of the CDR3: TGTGCCAGCAGTTTATCTCGTGGCGGGGCGAACACTGAAGCTTTCTTT. Amino acid sequence: CASSLSRGGANTEAFF. Looking up the rest from reference TRBV28 and TRBJ1-1 gives the full variable domain: DVKVTQSSRYLVKRTGEKVFLECVQDMDHENMFWYRQDPGLGLRLIYFSYDVKMKEKGDIPEGYSVSREKKERFSLILESASTNQTSMYLCASSLSRGGANTEAFFGQGTRLTVV.

This rearrangement joins TRBV9 to TRBJ2-7; 8 nucleotides align to TRBD2. Germline assignment: CDR1 SGDLS and CDR2 YYNGEE. The trim removed 2 bases at V and 7 bases at J, leaving 11 bases unmatched. This CDR3 region has 15 residues. CDR3 residues: CASSVSGSGGREQYF. CDR3 nucleotides: TGTGCCAGCAGCGTCAGCGGGAGTGGGGGTAGGGAGCAGTACTTC.